These T cell receptor beta chains were read from a single sample in a study of blood T cell repertoires in COVID-19. Measured with immunoSEQ multiplex PCR; TCRdb has only the in-frame clones, and not every one. The sample includes about 250,000 clones, approximately 85% of them seen just once. The sequencing input was PBMCs or T cells enriched from blood (not recorded which). Receptor source: a woman aged 45 to 65 with acute COVID-19. Both conserved end residues are part of each CDR3. A D gene is named only where the DNA matches it firmly. Size values are once, few and many counts, or a class for expanded clones, and some rows have none.

V	J	D	size	DNA	CDR3
TRBV2	TRBJ1-6	.	.	TGTGCCAGCAGTGAAGCTGGCAGGGTAGGTTCACCCCTCCACTTT	CASSEAGRVGSPLHF
TRBV9	TRBJ1-5	.	.	TGTGCCAGCAGCGTAGAAGGAGGGGGCAATCAGCCCCAGCATTTT	CASSVEGGGNQPQHF
TRBV3-1/TRBV3-2	TRBJ1-5	.	.	TGTGCCAGCAGCCAAGTATTCTCAGGGTATTCGGGTCAGCCCCAGCATTTT	CASSQVFSGYSGQPQHF
TRBV19	TRBJ1-6	.	.	TGTGCCAGTAGTATAGATCAGGGCGGCTCCTATAATTCACCCCTCCACTTT	CASSIDQGGSYNSPLHF
TRBV7-2	TRBJ2-7	TRBD2	once	TGTGCCAGCAGCCAAACTAGCGGGGGGACCCGCCCTTCCTACGAGCAGTACTTC	CASSQTSGGTRPSYEQYF
TRBV7-8	TRBJ2-2	.	.	TGTGCCAGCAGCTTAGTCCGTCCTCACACCGGGGAGCTGTTTTTT	CASSLVRPHTGELFF
TRBV11-2	TRBJ2-7	.	.	TGTGCCAGCAGCCCGAGGGTTACCTACGAGCAGTACTTC	CASSPRVTYEQYF
TRBV29-1	TRBJ2-1	.	.	TGCAGCGTTGTAGACCACGAAGGGGGGGGCCGCTACAATGAGCAGTTCTTC	CSVVDHEGGGRYNEQFF
TRBV27	TRBJ1-2	TRBD1	.	TGTGCCACGATGTCGTACAGGGGGACAAACTATGGCTACACCTTC	CATMSYRGTNYGYTF
TRBV19	TRBJ2-7	.	.	TGTGCCAGTAGTATAGCCCCGCTTTGGGGACACCTCTACGAGCAGTACTTC	CASSIAPLWGHLYEQYF
TRBV11-2	TRBJ1-2	TRBD1	.	TGTGCCAGCAGCCCGATGTGGGGACAGACGAGAGGCTACACCTTC	CASSPMWGQTRGYTF
TRBV18	TRBJ1-5	TRBD1	.	TGTGCCAGCTCACCCTCGACAGGGTTGGATCAGCCCCAGCATTTT	CASSPSTGLDQPQHF
TRBV5-1	TRBJ1-4	.	.	TGCGCCAGCAGTCAGAGGGGGGGCGGTGAAAAACTGTTTTTT	CASSQRGGGEKLFF
TRBV12-5	TRBJ2-5	TRBD1	.	TGTGCTAGTGGTGGGGACTCAAGGGTGGACAGGGCCCGAGAGACCCAGTACTTC	CASGGDSRVDRARETQYF
TRBV5-6	TRBJ1-4	TRBD1	.	TGTGCCAGCAGCTTGGAGGGGGCGGTTACAGCTAATGAAAAACTGTTTTTT	CASSLEGAVTANEKLFF
TRBV7-9	TRBJ1-3	.	.	TGTGCCAGCAGCTTAAGTCTACGGGACACCATATATTTT	CASSLSLRDTIYF
TRBV7-6	TRBJ1-6	.	.	TGTGCCAGCAGCTTGGGGAGCTCCTATAATTCACCCCTCCACTTT	CASSLGSSYNSPLHF
TRBV5-5	TRBJ1-2	.	.	TGTGCCAGCAGCCACAGGGTGATGGATGGCTACACCTTC	CASSHRVMDGYTF
TRBV25-1	TRBJ1-2	TRBD1	.	TGTGCCAGCAGTGAATGGACAGGAACAAATTACTATGGCTACACCTTC	CASSEWTGTNYYGYTF
TRBV18	TRBJ2-3	TRBD1	.	TGTGCCAGCTCACGATCTACCGGGACAGGGGGAGGAGATACGCAGTATTTT	CASSRSTGTGGGDTQYF
TRBV6-5	TRBJ1-2	.	.	TGTGCCAGCAGTTACGTAGGGGTTAACTATGGCTACACCTTC	CASSYVGVNYGYTF
TRBV2	TRBJ2-1	.	.	TGTGCCAGCATAGCCAGAGCCTACAATGAGCAGTTCTTC	CASIARAYNEQFF
TRBV19	TRBJ2-3	.	once	TGTGCCAGTAGTATAGATCTGGCGGGACGCACAGATACGCAGTATTTT	CASSIDLAGRTDTQYF
TRBV4-2	TRBJ2-6	.	once	TGTGCCAGCAGCCAAGAGGAGGGGAGCGGGGCCAACGTCCTGACTTTC	CASSQEEGSGANVLTF
TRBV6-1	TRBJ2-7	.	.	TGTGCCAGCAGTGAACAACCGAGCAACGAGCAGTACTTC	CASSEQPSNEQYF
TRBV4-3	TRBJ1-1	TRBD1	.	TGCGCCAGCAGCTCCCGAGACAGGGGGGAGACTGAAGCTTTCTTT	CASSSRDRGETEAFF
TRBV2	TRBJ1-5	.	.	TGTGCCAGTCGCCGTGGGGGGAACGGTCAGCCCCAGCATTTT	CASRRGGNGQPQHF
TRBV3-1/TRBV3-2	TRBJ2-4	TRBD2	.	TGTGCCAGCAGCCAAGTGGGGGGGGGAAGAAACATTCAGTACTTC	CASSQVGGGRNIQYF
TRBV7-2	TRBJ1-1	TRBD1	.	TGTGCCAGCAGCTCAACAGGGGTGAGGGGTGAAGCTTTCTTT	CASSSTGVRGEAFF
TRBV10-1	TRBJ2-5	.	.	TGCGCCAGCAGTGAGGCAGGGTCGGAGACCCAGTACTTC	CASSEAGSETQYF
TRBV10-3	TRBJ2-2	TRBD2	.	TGTGCCATCAGTGAGAGGGGAGGGGACACCGGGGAGCTGTTTTTT	CAISERGGDTGELFF
TRBV11-2	TRBJ1-5	TRBD1	.	TGTGCCAGCAGTCAGGGGGTTAGTCAGCCCCAGCATTTT	CASSQGVSQPQHF
TRBV6-5	TRBJ1-2	.	.	TGTGCCAGCAGTTACTCGGAGCTTTTTAACTATGGCTACACCTTC	CASSYSELFNYGYTF
TRBV15	TRBJ1-2	TRBD1	.	TGTGCCACCAGCAGAGATCCAGGGGGACAGAGGGGCTACACCTTC	CATSRDPGGQRGYTF
TRBV15	TRBJ1-2	.	.	TGTGCCACCAGCCCTTGGACAGTTGACAACTATGGCTACACCTTC	CATSPWTVDNYGYTF
TRBV5-1	TRBJ2-1	TRBD2	.	TGCGCCAGCAGCTTGGCCTATGGCGGGGGGAGAAGCTCCTACAATGAGCAGTTCTTC	CASSLAYGGGRSSYNEQFF
TRBV9	TRBJ2-1	.	.	TGTGCCAGCAGCGTGGTGCCATTAGACAATGAGCAGTTCTTC	CASSVVPLDNEQFF
TRBV19	TRBJ1-5	.	.	TGTGCCAGTAGTCTCCCGGGACTTTCTGAGACCCAGCATTTT	CASSLPGLSETQHF
TRBV27	TRBJ2-7	TRBD1	few	TGTGCCAGCAGTGTTGGACAGGGGACCTACGAGCAGTACTTC	CASSVGQGTYEQYF
TRBV27	TRBJ1-5	.	.	TGTGCCAGCAGTTTCCCAGATCAGCCCCAGCATTTT	CASSFPDQPQHF
TRBV15	TRBJ1-2	TRBD1	.	TGTGCCACCAGCAGAGTCGGGACAGCCATGGAGGACAACTATGGCTACACCTTC	CATSRVGTAMEDNYGYTF
TRBV4-3	TRBJ1-4	.	.	TGCGCCAGCAGCCATCAAACAGGGACTAATGAAAAACTGTTTTTT	CASSHQTGTNEKLFF
TRBV7-8	TRBJ1-5	TRBD1	.	TGTGCCAGCAGCTTTCGACAGGGGGGTCAGCCCCAGCATTTT	CASSFRQGGQPQHF
TRBV25-1	TRBJ1-6	.	.	TGTGCCAGTAACCGGGACTTTGGCAATTCACCCCTCCACTTT	CASNRDFGNSPLHF
TRBV6-5	TRBJ2-7	TRBD2	.	TGTGCCAGCGGGAGACTAGCGGGCGGGGAGCAGTACTTC	CASGRLAGGEQYF